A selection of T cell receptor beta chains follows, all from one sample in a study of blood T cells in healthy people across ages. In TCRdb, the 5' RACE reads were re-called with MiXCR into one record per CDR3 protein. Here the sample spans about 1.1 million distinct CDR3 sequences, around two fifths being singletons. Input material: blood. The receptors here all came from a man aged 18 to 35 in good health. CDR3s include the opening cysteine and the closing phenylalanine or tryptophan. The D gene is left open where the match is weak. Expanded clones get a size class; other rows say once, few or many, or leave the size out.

TGTGCCAGCAGCTTAAGCGGACTCGGACGTGATACGCAGTATTTT | CASSLSGLGRDTQYF | NA | TRBJ2-3 | TRBV7-3 | NA
TGTGCCAGCAGCTTAGGGCCTTGCCTAGAAAAAGAGACCCAGTACTTC | CASSLGPCLEKETQYF | NA | TRBJ2-5 | TRBV7-8 | NA
TGTGCCACCAGTGGTATAGCGGGGGGGTCCCCCTCCTACAATGAGCAGTTCTTC | CATSGIAGGSPSYNEQFF | many | TRBJ2-1 | TRBV24-1 | TRBD2
TGCGCCAGCAGCCCTTATCAATCGGACAGGGGGGGGATCGAGCAGTACTTC | CASSPYQSDRGGIEQYF | few | TRBJ2-7 | TRBV4-3 | TRBD1
TGCGCCAGCAGCTTTTCGGAGCTCCAAGAGGGCAATGAGCAGTTCTTC | CASSFSELQEGNEQFF | few | TRBJ2-1 | TRBV5-1 | NA
TGTGCCAGCAGCGTAAATCTAGCGGTGAACACCGGGGAGCTGTTTTTT | CASSVNLAVNTGELFF | few | TRBJ2-2 | TRBV9 | TRBD2
TGCAGTGCGAAGAGCCGGGACAGGGGGGATCAGCCCCGGCATTTT | CSAKSRDRGDQPRHF | NA | TRBJ1-5 | TRBV20-1 | TRBD1
TGTGCCAGCAGTTACTCGGGTGGACACAATGAGCAGTTCTTC | CASSYSGGHNEQFF | NA | TRBJ2-1 | TRBV6-6 | NA
TGCGCCAGCAGCCAAGATCCTGGGTTGGCTAAGGAAAAACTGTTTTTT | CASSQDPGLAKEKLFF | NA | TRBJ1-4 | TRBV4-3 | NA
TGTGCCATCAGTGAGTCGTATGACGGGGCAAAGTACTTC | CAISESYDGAKYF | NA | TRBJ2-5 | TRBV10-3 | NA
TGTGCCAGCAGCCAAGATTCAGTCGGATTCGGGACCCAGTACTTC | CASSQDSVGFGTQYF | few | TRBJ2-5 | TRBV3-1 | NA
TGCAGCGTTGACAGGGTTGGGAATGAGCAGTACTTC | CSVDRVGNEQYF | NA | TRBJ2-7 | TRBV29-1 | NA
TGTGCCAGCAGCCGAACCTCGACAGGGGAGGCTGGCTACACCTTC | CASSRTSTGEAGYTF | NA | TRBJ1-2 | TRBV3-1 | TRBD1
TGTGCCAGCTCCCCAGGCAGGGTCTCCTACAATGAGCAGTTCTTC | CASSPGRVSYNEQFF | NA | TRBJ2-1 | TRBV7-2 | NA
TGTGCCAGCAGTGAGGCCTCAAGGTTGACCTACGAGCAGTACTTC | CASSEASRLTYEQYF | NA | TRBJ2-7 | TRBV2 | NA
TGTGCCAGCAGTTGGGGGGGGGTTGAAGATACGCAGTATTTT | CASSWGGVEDTQYF | few | TRBJ2-3 | TRBV25-1 | TRBD2
TGTGCCAGCAGCCAAGATCTTACAGGGGTCGGTACTGAAGCTTTCTTT | CASSQDLTGVGTEAFF | NA | TRBJ1-1 | TRBV3-1 | TRBD1
TGCGCCAGCAGCCAAGGGCTAGCATTCACAGATACGCAGTATTTT | CASSQGLAFTDTQYF | few | TRBJ2-3 | TRBV4-1 | NA
TGTGCCTGGAGCACTACCTACGAGCAGTACTTC | CAWSTTYEQYF | NA | TRBJ2-7 | TRBV30 | NA
TGTGCCAGCACCCAAGGGACAGGGCCTGACTTACAGTTCTTC | CASTQGTGPDLQFF | few | TRBJ2-1 | TRBV3-1 | TRBD1
TGCAGCGTTCACGAAAGGGACAGAAGCACTGAAGCTTTCTTT | CSVHERDRSTEAFF | NA | TRBJ1-1 | TRBV29-1 | TRBD1
TGCAGTGCTACCGGGGGACAGGGGGCCCCAGATACGCAGTATTTT | CSATGGQGAPDTQYF | few | TRBJ2-3 | TRBV20-1 | TRBD1
TGTGCCAGCAGCTCGACCTACGTGGGGGAGGGAAACACTGAAGCTTTCTTT | CASSSTYVGEGNTEAFF | NA | TRBJ1-1 | TRBV7-8 | NA
TGTGCCAGCAGCAAAGAGGCGGCTGGGGACTATGGCTACACCTTC | CASSKEAAGDYGYTF | NA | TRBJ1-2 | TRBV21-1 | NA
TGCGCCAGCAGCCAAGATCCGGGGGCTATTTACCAAGAGACCCAGTACTTC | CASSQDPGAIYQETQYF | NA | TRBJ2-5 | TRBV4-3 | NA
TGTGCCAGCAGCTTAGAAGGGGCTGGGAACACTGAAGCTTTCTTT | CASSLEGAGNTEAFF | few | TRBJ1-1 | TRBV7-9 | NA
TGCAGCGTTAGGGGAAAACTCACCTCTGAAGCTTTCTTT | CSVRGKLTSEAFF | few | TRBJ1-1 | TRBV29-1 | NA
TGTGCCAGCAGGAGGGGGACAGAGCTCAGCTCCTATAATTCACCCCTCCACTTT | CASRRGTELSSYNSPLHF | NA | TRBJ1-6 | TRBV25-1 | TRBD1
TGCAGTGCTGGAAGCGTCAGGGGGAAGGAGACCCAGTACTTC | CSAGSVRGKETQYF | few | TRBJ2-5 | TRBV20-1 | TRBD1
TGTGCCAGCAGGACAGTCCTTAATGAAAAACTGTTTTTT | CASRTVLNEKLFF | once | TRBJ1-4 | TRBV6-1 | NA
TGCAGTGCTAGGGGGGGAGCCGCAGATACGCAGTATTTT | CSARGGAADTQYF | few | TRBJ2-3 | TRBV20-1 | NA
TGTGCCAGCAGTTTTGGCAATTCGGCGAGTAACTATGGCTACACCTTC | CASSFGNSASNYGYTF | few | TRBJ1-2 | TRBV12-3/TRBV12-4 | NA
TGCAGCGTTGAAGATCCCGGACAGGGCTACGAGCAGTACTTC | CSVEDPGQGYEQYF | many | TRBJ2-7 | TRBV29-1 | TRBD1
TGTGCCAGCAGCCAGGACAGTACAGGTGGCTACACCTTC | CASSQDSTGGYTF | NA | TRBJ1-2 | TRBV7-9 | NA
TGCAGTGGACAGGGAATAGCCAAAAACATTCAGTACTTC | CSGQGIAKNIQYF | few | TRBJ2-4 | TRBV29-1 | TRBD1
TGTGCCAGCAGCTTAGGTCGAAGCAGCGCGGGTTACAATGAGCAGTTCTTC | CASSLGRSSAGYNEQFF | NA | TRBJ2-1 | TRBV7-2 | NA
TGCGCCAGCAGCCAAGTTTCTCAGGGGGATTCCTACGAGCAGTACTTC | CASSQVSQGDSYEQYF | few | TRBJ2-7 | TRBV4-1 | TRBD1
TGCAGTGCTAGATTGGCGGGACCGACCAATGAGCAGTTCTTC | CSARLAGPTNEQFF | few | TRBJ2-1 | TRBV20-1 | NA
TGTGCCATCCCTGGGGGGCCGCCTCAGGGACCTGAAGCTTTCTTT | CAIPGGPPQGPEAFF | few | TRBJ1-1 | TRBV21-1 | NA
TGCAGCGTTGAACTTTCCGACGCCACTACCTATGGCTACACCTTC | CSVELSDATTYGYTF | few | TRBJ1-2 | TRBV29-1 | NA
TGTGCCAGCAGTCTCCGACAGGAAGCTTTCTTT | CASSLRQEAFF | NA | TRBJ1-1 | TRBV12-3/TRBV12-4 | NA
TGTGCCAGCAGCTTAGCCCTGTGGGCGATCAATGAGCAGTTCTTC | CASSLALWAINEQFF | few | TRBJ2-1 | TRBV5-6 | NA
TGTGCTAGTGGTTCCCTAAGGGGCGTCAGCACAGATACGCAGTATTTT | CASGSLRGVSTDTQYF | few | TRBJ2-3 | TRBV12-5 | NA
TGTGCCAGCAGCTGGTCTTTAGAACAGGGGAACCCAGATACGCAGTATTTT | CASSWSLEQGNPDTQYF | few | TRBJ2-3 | TRBV7-2 | TRBD1
TGTGCCAGCAGTGTCCAGAGGGGGGCGAGGACCGAGCAGTACTTC | CASSVQRGARTEQYF | NA | TRBJ2-7 | TRBV27 | NA
TGCAGTGCTAGAGCGGGCGGGATTAATTCACCCCTCCACTTT | CSARAGGINSPLHF | NA | TRBJ1-6 | TRBV20-1 | NA
TGCGCCAGCAGGGGACTAGCGGGGACTGAGCAGTTCTTC | CASRGLAGTEQFF | few | TRBJ2-1 | TRBV4-3 | TRBD2
TGCAGTGCTAGACCCGGACAGGGTTTGACCGGGGAGCTGTTTTTT | CSARPGQGLTGELFF | NA | TRBJ2-2 | TRBV20-1 | TRBD1
TGCGCCAGCAGCCTCGGGACAGGGGAAAATGGCTACACCTTC | CASSLGTGENGYTF | NA | TRBJ1-2 | TRBV5-1 | TRBD1
TGTGCCAGCAGCACATCGACAGGGAGGAACACTGAAGCTTTCTTT | CASSTSTGRNTEAFF | once | TRBJ1-1 | TRBV7-9 | TRBD1
TGCGCCAGCAGCCAACTAGGCGATACTAACTATGGCTACACCTTC | CASSQLGDTNYGYTF | NA | TRBJ1-2 | TRBV4-1 | NA
TGCAGTGCTAGAGACCAGGGGCGTCCCTACGAGCAGTACTTC | CSARDQGRPYEQYF | NA | TRBJ2-7 | TRBV20-1 | NA
TGTGCCAGCAGCAAGGGACAGGGGTTGAGGTCCTACGAGCAGTACTTC | CASSKGQGLRSYEQYF | NA | TRBJ2-7 | TRBV21-1 | NA
TGCGCCAGCAGCTCCCAGACAGCCCGGCGGTATACGCAGTATTTT | CASSSQTARRYTQYF | NA | TRBJ2-3 | TRBV5-1 | NA
TGTGCCAGCAGCGTTTCCGGGGCCTTCACAGATACGCAGTATTTT | CASSVSGAFTDTQYF | NA | TRBJ2-3 | TRBV9 | NA